Presented here are 17 T cell receptor beta chains from one specimen sequenced in a study of early T cells in non-severe SARS-CoV-2 infection. TCRdb processed the 5' RACE reads anew with MiXCR; each CDR3 protein has one entry. Here the sample spans about 77,000 distinct CDR3 sequences, 8.5% to 10% being singletons. The source material was whole blood. These TCRs come from an adult who was a healthcare worker with PCR-confirmed SARS-CoV-2 infection or an uninfected control (not recorded which).

In its sample, this clonotype was seen many times. The chain couples TRBV7-6 to TRBJ2-3, with a possible D match to TRBD1 (5 bases). Per the germline V gene, CDR1 is SGHVS and CDR2 is FNYEAQ. This CDR3 is built from 16 residues. V was clipped by 1 base and J by 3 bases, with 14 bases between them. In DNA form, the CDR3 reads TGTGCCAGCAGCTTAGGCCCAGGGTTAGGTACAGATACGCAGTATTTT. Translated: CASSLGPGLGTDTQYF.

This clonotype was seen at least ten times. This chain connects TRBV27 to TRBJ2-1, with 11 bases matching TRBD2. Germline V gene sequence: CDR1 MNHEY, CDR2 SMNVEV (reference sequence). The length of the CDR3 is 18 residues. Germline trimming cut 5 bases from V and 7 bases from J; bases unmatched to any gene: 16. CDR3 protein: CASSPQFERLAGINEQFF. The DNA of the CDR3 is TGTGCCAGCAGTCCTCAGTTCGAAAGACTAGCGGGAATAAATGAGCAGTTCTTC.

The chain has TRBV5-6 and TRBJ2-1; maybe TRBD1 (6 bases). CDR1 and CDR2 (germline): SGHDT, YYEEEE. Between the trimmed V and J ends, which lost 5 bases and 9 bases, there was a span of 24 bases. The CDR3 covers 16 residues. The CDR3 loop reads CASSWGPDGVVGEQFF. CDR3 coding DNA: TGTGCCAGCAGTTGGGGGCCGGACGGAGTGGTAGGTGAGCAGTTCTTC.

This clonotype was seen many times. The CDR3 region is CASSPGSSSYEQYF. CDR3 sequence (DNA): TGCGCCAGCAGCCCGGGGTCGAGCTCCTACGAGCAGTACTTC. The gene calls are TRBV5-1 and TRBJ2-7, with D possibly matching TRBD2 (5 bases). The CDR3 totals 14 residues. V lost 4 bases to trimming and J lost 0 bases, with 11 bases between them. In germline, CDR1 is SGHRS, CDR2 YFSETQ.

This clonotype was seen repeatedly, ten times or more. V gene TRBV12-3 or TRBV12-4 combines with J gene TRBJ1-6, with TRBD1 identical over 10 bases. V lost 6 bases, J lost 10 bases, and 9 bases stayed unmatched. The CDR3 is 15 amino acids. The CDR3 sequence: CASSPPTGGGSPLHF. The CDR3 region has the DNA TGTGCCAGCAGCCCCCCGACAGGGGGCGGATCACCCCTCCACTTT.

This clonotype has a handful of counts. The chain is built from TRBV20-1 and TRBJ1-6; D uncertain. Germline values: CDR1 DFQATT, CDR2 SNEGSKA (reference sequence). CDR3 length: 13 amino acids. Trimming pared 6 bases from V and 14 bases from J, leaving 20 bases between. The CDR3 DNA is TGCAGTGCCCGGCAACAAGGCCCCGGCACCCTCCACTTT. This codes for CSARQQGPGTLHF.

This clonotype was seen at least ten times. J is TRBJ2-7 and V is TRBV20-1, with 15 bases that match TRBD2. Unmatched junction bases numbered 12, after V lost 4 bases and J lost 5 bases. In germline, CDR1 is DFQATT, CDR2 SNEGSKA (reference sequence). CDR3 length: 17 residues. The CDR3 nucleotides read TGCAGTGCTACAGGACTAGCGGGAGGGTCCCAGATCCACGAGCAGTACTTC. Translating gives CSATGLAGGSQIHEQYF.

V usage is TRBV5-1 and J usage is TRBJ1-6; D is uncertain. Germline V lookup: CDR1 SGHRS, CDR2 YFSETQ. CDR3 length equals 14 residues. Trimming removed 4 bases at V and 7 bases at J, with 12 bases between. The CDR3 loop is CASSPRTRNSPLHF. The CDR3 DNA follows: TGCGCCAGCAGCCCCCGGACGAGGAATTCACCCCTCCACTTT. Full variable domain (rest looked up from reference TRBV5-1 and TRBJ1-6): KAGVTQTPRYLIKTRGQQVTLSCSPISGHRSVSWYQQTPGQGLQFLFEYFSETQRNKGNFPGRFSGRQFSNSRSEMNVSTLELGDSALYLCASSPRTRNSPLHFGNGTRLTVT.

At least ten counts were recorded for this clonotype. The CDR3 reads CASSPHLAGGYNEQFF. The CDR3 nucleotides read TGTGCCAGCAGCCCCCACCTAGCGGGAGGCTACAATGAGCAGTTCTTC. The chain employs TRBV12-3 or TRBV12-4 and TRBJ2-1; 11 positions match TRBD2. The CDR3 loop spans 16 amino acids. Germline trimming cut 6 bases from V and 3 bases from J; bases unmatched to any gene: 7.

This clonotype was seen repeatedly, ten times or more. This sequence joins TRBV5-1 and TRBJ2-1; possibly TRBD1 for D (6 bases). Germline V CDR1 and CDR2: SGHRS, YFSETQ. The CDR3 consists of 14 residues. V was cut by 0 bases and J by 5 bases, with 9 bases left in between. The CDR3 here is CASSLGGPNNEQFF. The CDR3 DNA sequence: TGCGCCAGCAGCTTGGGGGGGCCTAACAATGAGCAGTTCTTC.

The chain uses TRBV12-5 and TRBJ2-7; D is unclear. Per germline, CDR1 LGHNT and CDR2 FRNRAP. V lost 2 bases to trimming and J lost 7 bases, with 18 bases between them. This CDR3 is 15 amino acids long. The DNA for the CDR3 is TGTGCTAGTGGTTTGCCCCCGCGCCCCGCGAAAGAGCAGTACTTC. Protein sequence: CASGLPPRPAKEQYF.

This clonotype was seen many times. The chain has TRBV7-8 and TRBJ2-6; D not resolved. The CDR3 has 18 residues. The germline CDR1 and CDR2 sequences are SGHVS and FQNEAQ. V was shortened by 4 bases and J by 0 bases, with 16 bases between the two germline ends. The CDR3 sequence is CASSSRPVLTSGANVLTF. The CDR3 DNA is TGTGCCAGCAGCTCGCGACCCGTCCTGACCTCTGGGGCCAACGTCCTGACTTTC.

This clonotype was seen ten or more times. The chain recombines TRBV18 with TRBJ1-6; D remains ambiguous. The germline V and J ends were trimmed by 5 bases and 4 bases, with 9 bases remaining between them. The CDR3 runs to 14 residues. CDR1 and CDR2 (germline): KGHSH, LQKENI. The CDR3 nucleotides read TGTGCCAGCTCAGACGATTCGTATAATTCACCCCTCCACTTT. Its protein product is CASSDDSYNSPLHF.

This clonotype has at least ten counts. The chain uses TRBV20-1 and TRBJ2-7; the D is unclear. Trimming pared 4 bases from V and 2 bases from J, leaving 6 bases between. The germline gives CDR1 DFQATT, CDR2 SNEGSKA (reference sequence). The CDR3 loop spans 11 amino acids. The DNA of the CDR3 is TGCAGTGCTACTGGGACCTACGAGCAGTACTTC. Amino acids: CSATGTYEQYF.

This clonotype was counted at least ten times. This sequence joins TRBV2 and TRBJ1-1, with no clear D. The V and J ends lost 8 bases and 1 base respectively, with 8 bases between them. CDR1 is SNHLY, CDR2 FYNNEI, per germline. CDR3 length: 12 residues. The CDR3 loop is CASGKGNTEAFF. In DNA, the CDR3 is TGTGCCAGCGGCAAAGGGAACACTGAAGCTTTCTTT.

This clonotype was detected ten times or more. The J gene is TRBJ2-1, the V gene TRBV5-4, with 7 nucleotides matching TRBD2. Germline CDR1 is SGHNT and CDR2 is YYREEE (reference sequence). The CDR3 runs 19 residues. J lost 0 bases, V lost 3 bases, and 15 bases had no gene match. This chain's CDR3 is CASSWSGLAASFSYNEQFF. In DNA, the CDR3 is TGTGCCAGCAGCTGGTCCGGGCTAGCGGCGTCTTTCTCCTACAATGAGCAGTTCTTC.

This clonotype occurred many times. This chain uses TRBV12-3 or TRBV12-4 with TRBJ2-7, with 12 bases lining up with TRBD2. Unmatched junction bases numbered 10, after V lost 5 bases and J lost 5 bases. This CDR3 region has 16 residues. The CDR3 loop reads CASSPSGRARRNEQYF. As DNA, the CDR3 is TGTGCCAGCAGTCCTAGCGGGAGGGCCCGTAGAAACGAGCAGTACTTC.